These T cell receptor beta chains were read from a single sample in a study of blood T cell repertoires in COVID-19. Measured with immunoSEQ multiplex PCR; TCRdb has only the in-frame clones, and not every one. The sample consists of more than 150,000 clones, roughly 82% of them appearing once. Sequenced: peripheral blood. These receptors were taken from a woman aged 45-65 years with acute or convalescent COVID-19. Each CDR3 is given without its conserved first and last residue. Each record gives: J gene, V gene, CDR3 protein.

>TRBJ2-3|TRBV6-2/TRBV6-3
ASSYLGLANTDTQY
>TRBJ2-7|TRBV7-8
ASSIGWSSYEQY
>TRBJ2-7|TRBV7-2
ASSLERVSTHEQY
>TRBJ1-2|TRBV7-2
ASSPQTGWGRGYT
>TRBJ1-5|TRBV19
ASRQTGAIGQPQH
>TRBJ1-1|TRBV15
ATSRGDRDGTEAF
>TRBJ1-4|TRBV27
ASRSTGPTSVGGEKLF
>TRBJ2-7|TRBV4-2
ASSQDIGTGGS
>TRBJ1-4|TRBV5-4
ASSTRTGGEKLF
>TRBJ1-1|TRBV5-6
ASSFGTVNTEAF
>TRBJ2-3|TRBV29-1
SVEGGTSGFTDTQY
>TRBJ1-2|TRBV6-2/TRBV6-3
ASSPVTGDGYT
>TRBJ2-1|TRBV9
ASSLRLGGVDEQF
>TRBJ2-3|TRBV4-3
ASSPRGGSTDTQY
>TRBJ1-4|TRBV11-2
ASSLGGVATNEKLF
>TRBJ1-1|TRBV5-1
ASSTVGTGNTEAF
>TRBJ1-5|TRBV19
ASSIRGTPYSNQPQH
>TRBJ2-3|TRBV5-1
ASSKSDRGRLSGGRSIGTDTQY
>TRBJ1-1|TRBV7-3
ASSYLAGGTEAF
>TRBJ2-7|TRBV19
ASSMTFPAWEQY
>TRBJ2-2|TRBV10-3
AISGTSANTGELF
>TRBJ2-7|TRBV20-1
SASGGRALNEQY
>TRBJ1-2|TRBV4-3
ASKLTGFNYGYT
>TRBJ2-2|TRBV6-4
ASSRDRSSNTGELF
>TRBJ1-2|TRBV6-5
TSRRIETGYGYT
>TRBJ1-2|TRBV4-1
ASSQIRGHGYT
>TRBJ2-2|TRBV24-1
ATSDAGTVGGELF
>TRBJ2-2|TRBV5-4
ASSLTSRELF
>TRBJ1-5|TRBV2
ASSENTYSNQPQH
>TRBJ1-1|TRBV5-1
ASSPQGVNTEAF
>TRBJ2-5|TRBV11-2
ASSPQWAQETQY